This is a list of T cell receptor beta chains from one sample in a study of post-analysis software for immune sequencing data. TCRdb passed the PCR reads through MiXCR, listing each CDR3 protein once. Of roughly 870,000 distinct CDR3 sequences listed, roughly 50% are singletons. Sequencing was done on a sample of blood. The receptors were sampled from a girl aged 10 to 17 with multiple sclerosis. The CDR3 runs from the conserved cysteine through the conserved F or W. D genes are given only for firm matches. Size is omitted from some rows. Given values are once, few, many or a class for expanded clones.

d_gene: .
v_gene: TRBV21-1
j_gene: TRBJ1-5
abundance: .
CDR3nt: TGTGCCATCACAGCTGGGGCGGAGAGAAATCAGCCCCAGCATTTT
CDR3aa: CAITAGAERNQPQHF

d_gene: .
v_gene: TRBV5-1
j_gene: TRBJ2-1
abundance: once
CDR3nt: TGCGCCAGCAGCCCACAAAAAACAGCGTACAATGAGCAGTTCTTC
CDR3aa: CASSPQKTAYNEQFF

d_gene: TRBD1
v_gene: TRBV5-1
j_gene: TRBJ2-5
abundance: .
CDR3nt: TGCGCCAGCAACCTAGGACAGGGGCAGACCCAGTACTTC
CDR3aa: CASNLGQGQTQYF

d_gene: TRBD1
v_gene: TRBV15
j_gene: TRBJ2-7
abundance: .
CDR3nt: TGTGCCACCAGCAGAGACGCCCCAGGGGGCAGATACGAGCAGTACTTC
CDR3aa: CATSRDAPGGRYEQYF

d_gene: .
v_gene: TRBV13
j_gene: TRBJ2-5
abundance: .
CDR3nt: TGTGCCAGCAGCCCTGCGGGGCTAGATGACGAGACCCAGTACTTC
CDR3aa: CASSPAGLDDETQYF

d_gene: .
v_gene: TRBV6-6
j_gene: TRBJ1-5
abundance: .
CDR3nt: TGTGCCAGCAGTTCGAGGGATGATCAGCCCCAGCATTTT
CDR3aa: CASSSRDDQPQHF

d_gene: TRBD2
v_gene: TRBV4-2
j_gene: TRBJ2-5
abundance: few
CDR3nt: TGTGCCAGCAGCCAAGATTCGGCGGGAGGGCTTCAAGAGACCCAGTACTTC
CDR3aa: CASSQDSAGGLQETQYF

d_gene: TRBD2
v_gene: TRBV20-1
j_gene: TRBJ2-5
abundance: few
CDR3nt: TGCAGTGCTAGGGCCGGGACTAGCGGGAGGGAGACCCAGTACTTC
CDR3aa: CSARAGTSGRETQYF

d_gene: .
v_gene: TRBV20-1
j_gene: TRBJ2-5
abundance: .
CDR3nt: TGCAGTGCCCCGAAAGGGTGGGAGCAGTACTTC
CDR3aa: CSAPKGWEQYF

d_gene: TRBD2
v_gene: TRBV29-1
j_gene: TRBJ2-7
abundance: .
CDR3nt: TGCAGCGTTGAAGATCGCGGGACTAGTAAGTACGAGCAGTACTTC
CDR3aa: CSVEDRGTSKYEQYF

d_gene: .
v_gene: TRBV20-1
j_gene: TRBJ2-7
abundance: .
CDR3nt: TGCAGTGCTTTCCCTCCGTCCTACGAGCAGTACTTC
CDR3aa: CSAFPPSYEQYF

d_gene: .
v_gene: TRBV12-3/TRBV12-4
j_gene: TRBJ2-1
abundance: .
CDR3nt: TGTGCCAGCAGGGGGACTTACCTAAACCACAATGAGCAGTTCTTC
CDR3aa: CASRGTYLNHNEQFF

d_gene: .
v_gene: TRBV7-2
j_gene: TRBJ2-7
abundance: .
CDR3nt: TGTGCCAGCAGCTTAGTAACTGTTTACGAGCAGTACTTC
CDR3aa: CASSLVTVYEQYF

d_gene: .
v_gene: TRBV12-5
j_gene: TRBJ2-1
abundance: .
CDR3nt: TGTGCTAGTGGTCTAGGGGACAAGGCTTTATCTGATGAGCAGTTCTTC
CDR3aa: CASGLGDKALSDEQFF

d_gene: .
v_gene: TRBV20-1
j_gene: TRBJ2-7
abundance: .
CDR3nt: TGCAGTGCTAACGGACAGTTGGCCTACGAGCAGTACTTC
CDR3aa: CSANGQLAYEQYF

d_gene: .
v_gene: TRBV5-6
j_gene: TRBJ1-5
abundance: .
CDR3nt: TGTGCCAGCAGCTTCGGGCAGGACGATCAGCCCCAGCATTTT
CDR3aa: CASSFGQDDQPQHF